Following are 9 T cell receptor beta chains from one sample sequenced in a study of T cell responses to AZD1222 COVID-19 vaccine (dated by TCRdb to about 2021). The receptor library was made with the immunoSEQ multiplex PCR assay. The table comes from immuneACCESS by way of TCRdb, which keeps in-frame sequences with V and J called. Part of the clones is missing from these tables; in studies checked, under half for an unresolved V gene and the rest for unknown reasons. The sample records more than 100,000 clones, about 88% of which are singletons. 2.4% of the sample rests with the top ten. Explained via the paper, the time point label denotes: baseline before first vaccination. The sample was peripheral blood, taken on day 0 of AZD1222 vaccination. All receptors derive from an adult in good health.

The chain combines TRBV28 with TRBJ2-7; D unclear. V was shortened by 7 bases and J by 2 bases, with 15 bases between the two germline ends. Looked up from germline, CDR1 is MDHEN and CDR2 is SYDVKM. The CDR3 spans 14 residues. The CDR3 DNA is TGTGCCAGCACCCCAGGCGGCCCGGCCTACGAGCAGTACTTC. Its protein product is CASTPGGPAYEQYF.

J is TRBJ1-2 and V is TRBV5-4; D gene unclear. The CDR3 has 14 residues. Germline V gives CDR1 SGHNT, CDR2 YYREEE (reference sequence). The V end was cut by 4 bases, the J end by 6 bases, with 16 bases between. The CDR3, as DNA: TGTGCCAGCAGCCCCCGCGGAGGCTTGAATGGCTACACCTTC. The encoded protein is CASSPRGGLNGYTF.

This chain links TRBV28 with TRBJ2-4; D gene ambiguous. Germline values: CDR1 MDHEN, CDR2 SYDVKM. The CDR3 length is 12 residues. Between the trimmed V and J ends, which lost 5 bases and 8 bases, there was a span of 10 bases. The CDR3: CASSQKRDIQYF. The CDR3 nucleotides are TGTGCCAGCAGTCAAAAAAGGGACATTCAGTACTTC. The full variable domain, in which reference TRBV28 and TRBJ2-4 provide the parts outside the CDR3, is DVKVTQSSRYLVKRTGEKVFLECVQDMDHENMFWYRQDPGLGLRLIYFSYDVKMKEKGDIPEGYSVSREKKERFSLILESASTNQTSMYLCASSQKRDIQYFGAGTRLSVL.

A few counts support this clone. The CDR3 nucleotides are TGTGCCAGCAGCCGGTTACAGGGGTGGCAATCCCGGGAGCTGTTTTTT. Translated, it gives CASSRLQGWQSRELFF. The chain couples TRBV11-2 to TRBJ2-2, with 7 bases fitting TRBD1. From germline, CDR1 is SGHAT and CDR2 FQNNGV. This CDR3 spans 16 amino acids. With 5 bases clipped from V and 9 bases from J, the junction kept 15 bases outside the gene matches.

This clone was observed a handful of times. This CDR3 reads CASSMGLGSLEQYF. The CDR3 region has the DNA TGTGCCAGTAGTATGGGACTGGGATCCCTGGAGCAGTACTTC. This chain uses TRBV19 with TRBJ2-7, with D maybe TRBD2 (6 bases). The CDR3 runs 14 residues. From germline, CDR1 is LNHDA and CDR2 SQIVND (reference sequence). Trimming took 3 bases from V and 7 from J, leaving 16 bases between them.

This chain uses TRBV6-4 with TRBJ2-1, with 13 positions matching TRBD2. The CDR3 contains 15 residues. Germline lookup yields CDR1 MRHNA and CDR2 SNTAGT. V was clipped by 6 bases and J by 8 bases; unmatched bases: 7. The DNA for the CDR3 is TGTGCCAGCAGCAAAACTAGCGGGGGGGTGTATGAGCAGTTCTTC. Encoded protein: CASSKTSGGVYEQFF.

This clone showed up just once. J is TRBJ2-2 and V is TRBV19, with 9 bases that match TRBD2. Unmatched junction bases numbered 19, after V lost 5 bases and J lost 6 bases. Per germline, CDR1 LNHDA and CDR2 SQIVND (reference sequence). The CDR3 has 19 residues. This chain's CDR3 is CASSPLEVSGRWGAGELFF. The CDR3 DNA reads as TGTGCCAGTAGTCCGCTCGAGGTTAGCGGGAGATGGGGCGCCGGGGAGCTGTTTTTT.

The DNA of the CDR3 is TGTGCCAGCAGCTTAGGAGCCGGGACAGGGAAAAACGAGCAGTACTTC. Its protein is CASSLGAGTGKNEQYF. This chain connects TRBV7-8 to TRBJ2-7; TRBD1 matches 9 bases. In germline, CDR1 is SGHVS, CDR2 FQNEAQ. Trimming removed 1 base from V and 5 bases from J; junction bases left unmatched: 9. The CDR3 has 16 amino acids.

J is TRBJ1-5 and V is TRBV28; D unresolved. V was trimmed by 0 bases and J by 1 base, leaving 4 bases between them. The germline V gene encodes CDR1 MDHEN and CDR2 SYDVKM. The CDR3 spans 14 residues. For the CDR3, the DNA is TGTGCCAGCAGTTTATGGGACAGCAATCAGCCCCAGCATTTT. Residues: CASSLWDSNQPQHF.